This T cell receptor (beta chain) originates from a study of T cell responses to AZD1222 COVID-19 vaccine. Comments on this clone: The antigen is undetermined.

CDR1 and CDR2 from the germline V gene are SEHNR and FQNEAQ (reference sequence). The CDR3 is made up of 13 amino acids. V shed 6 bases and J shed 4 bases, with 9 bases lying between them. Sequenced by immunoSEQ multiplex PCR; TCRdb stores in-frame clones only, minus some. The sample lists about 130,000 clones, around 86% occurring once. Study-wide findings and caveats: Researchers took repertoire samples only after the peak T cell response had come. As reported, nearly half of all spike-specific TCRs target variant regions that are unmutated. There were mostly white British donors and more females than males, and clonal diversity was possibly underestimated.

This TCR was sampled from an adult in good health. V gene TRBV7-9 combines with J gene TRBJ2-2, with D uncertain. The starting material was peripheral blood, obtained on day 0 of AZD1222 vaccination. The CDR3 DNA follows: TGTGCCAGCAGTGGCCCCGGCACCGGGGAGCTGTTTTTT. This sequence encodes CASSGPGTGELFF.